Shown below are 20 T cell receptor beta chains from a single sample sequenced in a study of identical twins. Each CDR3 protein gets one entry after TCRdb re-called the 5' RACE reads with MiXCR. Of 500,000 to 650,000 distinct CDR3 sequences in the sample, 7.1% were seen once. This sample also belongs to another study, concerning yellow fever vaccine responses in identical twins.

The source material was PBMCs. All receptors derive from a woman aged 18-35 years in good health.

This clonotype was counted a few times. The rearrangement joins TRBV7-8 to TRBJ2-1, with TRBD2 identical over 14 bases. Germline CDR1 reads SGHVS; CDR2 reads FQNEAQ. Losses at the gene ends were 5 bases for V and 8 bases for J; bases not matched to a gene: 8. There are 16 residues in the CDR3. This chain's CDR3 is CASSQRLAGGGDEQFF. CDR3 nucleotide sequence: TGTGCCAGCAGCCAAAGACTAGCGGGGGGGGGAGATGAGCAGTTCTTC.

On this clonotype itself: A read error is possible here, since a much larger clone lies one base away. The chain has TRBV11-1 and TRBJ2-6, with 8 bases lining up with TRBD2. The CDR3 is made up of 20 amino acids. J gave up 1 base and V 6 bases, and 17 bases lay outside the gene matches. CDR1 is SGHAT, CDR2 FQDESV, per germline (reference sequence). In DNA form, the CDR3 reads TGTGCCAGCAGTCCTTACGTTACGACTAGCGATCCGTCTGGGGCCAACGTCCTGACTTTC. Protein sequence: CASSPYVTTSDPSGANVLTF.

The CDR3 loop is CASSQVGESSYNEQFF. The CDR3 bases are TGTGCCAGCAGCCAAGTGGGGGAGAGCTCCTACAATGAGCAGTTCTTC. The chain couples TRBV14 to TRBJ2-1, with D perhaps TRBD1 or TRBD2 (5 bases each). The V end lost 1 base, the J end lost 0 bases, and 10 bases lay between the germline ends. This CDR3 is 16 amino acids long. The germline V gene encodes CDR1 SGHDN and CDR2 FVKESK. The variable domain in full, with the rest retrieved from reference TRBV14 and TRBJ2-1, is EAGVTQFPSHSVIEKGQTVTLRCDPISGHDNLYWYRRVMGKEIKFLLHFVKESKQDESGMPNNRFLAERTGGTYSTLKVQPAELEDSGVYFCASSQVGESSYNEQFFGPGTRLTVL.

Ten or more counts support this clonotype. V gene TRBV4-1 combines with J gene TRBJ2-7, with a possible D match to TRBD2 (5 bases). Germline values: CDR1 MGHRA, CDR2 YSYEKL. V lost 0 bases to trimming and J lost 2 bases, with 11 bases between them. This CDR3 has 15 amino acids. Written as DNA, the CDR3 is TGCGCCAGCAGCCAAGAGGAGGCGATCCCCTACGAGCAGTACTTC. Amino acid sequence: CASSQEEAIPYEQYF.

This chain uses TRBV12-3 or TRBV12-4 with TRBJ1-4; the D is unclear. V was shortened by 7 bases and J by 8 bases, with 17 bases between the two germline ends. The CDR3 has 14 residues. The chain's CDR3 is CASIPYLGGEKLFF. CDR3 nucleotide sequence: TGTGCCAGCATACCCTACCTCGGAGGAGAAAAACTGTTTTTT.

V usage is TRBV3-1 and J usage is TRBJ2-5; D might be TRBD1 (6 bases). The V end was cut by 1 base, the J end by 5 bases, with 14 bases between. The CDR3 covers 15 residues. CDR1 LGHDT and CDR2 YNNKEL come from the germline V gene (reference sequence). DNA for the CDR3: TGTGCCAGCAGCCAAGGCTTGGGGGCCACGGAGACCCAGTACTTC. Amino acid sequence: CASSQGLGATETQYF.

There are a few counts of this clonotype. The V and J genes are TRBV11-2 and TRBJ2-6; D is uncertain. This CDR3 has 18 residues. V was pared by 5 bases and J by 0 bases, with 17 bases between. Germline CDR1 reads SGHAT; CDR2 reads FQNNGV. The CDR3 reads CASSLVGQYVSGANVLTF. As DNA, the CDR3 is TGTGCCAGCAGCCTGGTCGGGCAGTACGTCTCTGGGGCCAACGTCCTGACTTTC.

This clonotype occurred once. The chain combines TRBV18 with TRBJ2-5; 12 bases line up with TRBD2. Germline V lookup: CDR1 KGHSH, CDR2 LQKENI. This CDR3 has 17 amino acids. Trimming at V came to 3 bases and at J to 4 bases, leaving 9 bases not matched to a gene. In nucleotides, the CDR3 is TGTGCCAGCTCACCCTCCACGACTAGCGGGAGAGGAGAGACCCAGTACTTC. This encodes CASSPSTTSGRGETQYF.

The sample holds many counts of this clonotype. The J gene is TRBJ2-1, the V gene TRBV5-1; 7 nucleotides match TRBD1. CDR1 SGHRS and CDR2 YFSETQ come from the germline V gene. Trimming at V came to 3 bases and at J to 7 bases, leaving 7 bases not matched to a gene. This CDR3 is built from 14 residues. The CDR3 sequence is CASSSAQGVNEQFF. The CDR3 DNA follows: TGCGCCAGCAGCTCAGCGCAGGGGGTTAATGAGCAGTTCTTC.

This clonotype was detected a few times. The V call is TRBV5-1, the J call TRBJ1-4; 9 bases map to TRBD1. CDR1 and CDR2 (germline): SGHRS, YFSETQ. The J segment lost 2 bases and the V segment lost 4 bases, leaving 6 bases of the junction unmatched. This CDR3 contains 16 residues. Written as DNA, the CDR3 is TGCGCCAGCAGCACCGGGACAGGGCCTACTAATGAAAAACTGTTTTTT. Translated: CASSTGTGPTNEKLFF.

This clonotype showed up just a few times. The rearrangement links TRBV28 to TRBJ2-3; no firm D call. Germline CDR1 and CDR2: MDHEN and SYDVKM. V was cut by 5 bases and J by 7 bases, with 16 bases left in between. This CDR3 spans 14 amino acids. The CDR3 loop reads CASSIRHIVNTQYF. The CDR3 region has the DNA TGTGCCAGCAGTATCCGCCATATAGTGAATACGCAGTATTTT.

The chain carries TRBV7-7 and TRBJ2-1; tentatively, D is TRBD1 (5 bases). V was cut by 5 bases and J by 10 bases, with 21 bases left in between. The germline V gene encodes CDR1 SSHAT and CDR2 FNYEAQ (reference sequence). CDR3 size: 15 residues. The chain's CDR3 is CASSPGPDGAGEQFF. CDR3 nucleotide sequence: TGTGCCAGCAGCCCCGGCCCGGACGGCGCAGGGGAGCAGTTCTTC.

This clonotype was seen a few times. The chain combines TRBV20-1 with TRBJ2-7; 7 positions agree with TRBD2. V dropped 0 bases and J dropped 3; count of bases not matched to a gene: 8. Germline V gene sequence: CDR1 DFQATT, CDR2 SNEGSKA (reference sequence). This CDR3 is 15 amino acids long. This CDR3 reads CSAREEAASGYEQYF. The CDR3, as DNA: TGCAGTGCTAGAGAGGAGGCGGCTAGCGGCTACGAGCAGTACTTC.

This clonotype was detected ten times or more. This chain joins TRBV12-3 or TRBV12-4 and TRBJ1-2, with 12 nucleotides matching TRBD1. The V segment lost 6 bases and the J segment 8 bases; nucleotides outside the gene matches: 10. CDR3 length: 15 amino acids. CDR3: CASRFRDRGPGGYTF. DNA of the CDR3: TGTGCCAGCAGGTTCCGGGACAGGGGGCCTGGGGGCTACACCTTC.

V is TRBV20-1 and J is TRBJ1-1; D uncertain. Germline assignment: CDR1 DFQATT and CDR2 SNEGSKA (reference sequence). V was pared by 0 bases and J by 1 base, with 9 bases between. This CDR3 is built from 14 residues. The CDR3 is CSARDGTQNTEAFF. The CDR3 region has the DNA TGCAGTGCTAGAGATGGTACCCAGAACACTGAAGCTTTCTTT.

This clonotype was detected many times. This chain joins TRBV20-1 and TRBJ2-3; D unresolved. This CDR3 is built from 14 residues. Trimming removed 0 bases from V and 4 bases from J, with 11 bases in between. The germline CDR1 and CDR2 sequences are DFQATT and SNEGSKA (reference sequence). The chain's CDR3 is CSARDAFWSDTQYF. The CDR3 DNA is TGCAGTGCTAGAGACGCATTCTGGTCAGATACGCAGTATTTT.

This clonotype was detected a few times. The rearrangement joins TRBV5-1 to TRBJ2-3, with D maybe TRBD2 (6 bases). Deletions cut 2 bases from V and 2 bases from J, with 15 bases between. This CDR3 comprises 16 residues. In germline, CDR1 is SGHRS, CDR2 YFSETQ. In DNA, the CDR3 is TGCGCCAGCAGCTTTTTGGGGGGAGACAACACAGATACGCAGTATTTT. Protein: CASSFLGGDNTDTQYF. Complete variable domain (other parts from reference TRBV5-1 and TRBJ2-3): KAGVTQTPRYLIKTRGQQVTLSCSPISGHRSVSWYQQTPGQGLQFLFEYFSETQRNKGNFPGRFSGRQFSNSRSEMNVSTLELGDSALYLCASSFLGGDNTDTQYFGPGTRLTVL.

V is TRBV7-9 and J is TRBJ2-2; 9 bases are shared with TRBD2. Germline V CDR1 and CDR2: SEHNR, FQNEAQ (reference sequence). The trim removed 5 bases at V and 4 bases at J, leaving 5 bases unmatched. This CDR3 is 15 amino acids long. CDR3 amino acids: CASSRRSGGTGELFF. The CDR3, as DNA: TGTGCCAGCAGCCGACGTAGCGGGGGCACCGGGGAGCTGTTTTTT.

Notes on this clonotype: A read error may produce the germline difference seen at one junction end. The gene calls are TRBV20-1 and TRBJ2-3, with D possibly matching TRBD2 (5 bases). The CDR3 consists of 17 residues. The germline gives CDR1 DFQATT, CDR2 SNEGSKA (reference sequence). The DNA for the CDR3 is TGCTGTGCTAGAGATCCCCTTAGGGAGCGGAGCACAGATACGCAGTATTTT. This gives the protein CCARDPLRERSTDTQYF.

This clonotype was counted at least ten times. The chain joins TRBV5-5 to TRBJ1-3; D gene unclear. CDR1 is SGHKS and CDR2 is YYEKEE in the germline V gene (reference sequence). The ends were cut back, 0 bases at V and 0 bases at J, with 13 bases in the middle. The CDR3 has 17 amino acids. The CDR3 bases are TGTGCCAGCAGCTTGGGTGGCCAACTAACCTCTGGAAACACCATATATTTT. It codes for CASSLGGQLTSGNTIYF.